This T cell receptor beta chain is from a study of regulatory T cells in long-lasting Graves disease. This clonotype has more than one count but fewer than ten. Time point of the sample: persistent/refractory GD, antithyroid drugs over 5 years with positive TRAb. RNA isolated from PBMCs was used to make the TCR library. Combining iRepertoire HTBI primers with Arm-PCR of CDR3 regions, the authors built TCR beta libraries. TCRdb analysed the multiplex PCR reads with MiXCR anew, one entry per CDR3 protein. Among about 290,000 distinct CDR3 sequences listed, around a fifth were seen once. Sequenced material: peripheral blood mononuclear cells (PBMCs), taken when the disease was refractory, from a patient treated with antithyroid drugs. This clonotype was obtained from a female donor with Graves disease.

The CDR3 reads CASSFRGENYEQYF. In nucleotides, the CDR3 is TGTGCCAGCAGTTTCAGGGGGGAAAACTACGAGCAGTACTTC. The gene calls are TRBV12-3 or TRBV12-4 and TRBJ2-7, with D possibly TRBD1 on 7 matching bases. The V gene lost 3 bases and the J gene lost 3 bases, with 12 bases spanning the gap. The CDR3 covers 14 residues.